A selection of T cell receptor beta chains follows, all from one sample in a study of cytomegalovirus exposure and HLA in healthy donors. The data were produced by immunoSEQ multiplex PCR, yet TCRdb's version contains in-frame clones alone and is incomplete. The sample table includes about 39,000 clones. The sequencing input was PBMCs. The receptors originated from a male donor in good health and CMV-seronegative. The CDR3 runs from the conserved cysteine through the conserved F or W. Each record gives: D gene, J gene, V gene, CDR3 length, CDR3 protein, CDR3 DNA. A D gene is named only where the DNA matches it firmly.

-	TRBJ1-1	TRBV13	16	CASSPSPGQSNTEAFF	TGTGCCAGCAGCCCCTCCCCTGGACAGTCGAACACTGAAGCTTTCTTT
TRBD1	TRBJ1-2	TRBV5-1	13	CASSPGTGNGYTF	TGCGCCAGCAGCCCCGGGACAGGGAACGGCTACACCTTC
TRBD1	TRBJ1-1	TRBV7-9	17	CASSLWTGLAGNTEAFF	TGTGCCAGCAGCCTCTGGACAGGTCTGGCGGGGAACACTGAAGCTTTCTTT
TRBD1	TRBJ1-1	TRBV6-6	14	CASTTNGGTGEAFF	TGTGCCAGCACCACAAACGGGGGGACAGGAGAAGCTTTCTTT
-	TRBJ1-5	TRBV28	13	CASSLSGGAPQHF	TGTGCCAGCAGTTTGTCCGGGGGTGCGCCCCAGCATTTT
TRBD1	TRBJ2-7	TRBV5-1	16	CASSRPGQGSSYEQYF	TGCGCCAGCAGCCGACCGGGACAGGGTAGTTCCTACGAGCAGTACTTC
TRBD1	TRBJ2-1	TRBV7-9	13	CASSRIQGDKQFF	TGTGCCAGCAGCCGCATACAGGGGGACAAGCAGTTCTTC
-	TRBJ1-4	TRBV9	15	CASSVAQGSNEKLFF	TGTGCCAGCAGCGTAGCTCAGGGCTCTAATGAAAAACTGTTTTTT
TRBD2	TRBJ2-3	TRBV9	15	CASSFGLARTDTQYF	TGTGCCAGCAGCTTTGGACTAGCGAGAACAGATACGCAGTATTTT
-	TRBJ1-2	TRBV6-4	13	CASRRDLRDGYTF	TGTGCCAGCAGACGCGACCTTCGGGATGGCTACACCTTC
TRBD1	TRBJ2-3	TRBV2	13	CASSGQGFGTQYF	TGTGCCAGCAGCGGACAGGGGTTCGGTACGCAGTATTTT
-	TRBJ2-5	TRBV27	15	CASSLFPGAEETQYF	TGTGCCAGCAGTTTATTCCCAGGGGCGGAGGAGACCCAGTACTTC
-	TRBJ2-7	TRBV5-5	15	CASSLAPGSPYEQYF	TGTGCCAGCAGCTTGGCCCCGGGGTCTCCCTACGAGCAGTACTTC
TRBD1	TRBJ2-7	TRBV14	16	CASSQDLGTGNYEQYF	TGTGCCAGCAGCCAAGATCTAGGGACAGGGAACTACGAGCAGTACTTC
-	TRBJ2-7	TRBV5-6	14	CASSLSGIPYEQYF	TGTGCCAGCAGCTTGTCAGGGATTCCCTACGAGCAGTACTTC
-	TRBJ1-2	TRBV10-3	16	CAITRDPGERGYGYTF	TGTGCCATCACCCGGGACCCGGGAGAGAGAGGGTATGGCTACACCTTC
TRBD2	TRBJ2-2	TRBV5-1	15	CASSRGGTNTGELFF	TGCGCCAGCAGCCGCGGGGGGACGAACACCGGGGAGCTGTTTTTT
-	TRBJ2-3	TRBV6-1	13	CALGGGETDTQYF	TGTGCCCTGGGGGGGGGCGAGACAGATACGCAGTATTTT
TRBD1	TRBJ1-5	TRBV4-2	15	CASSRDGQGNQPQHF	TGTGCCAGCAGCCGGGATGGACAGGGGAATCAGCCCCAGCATTTT
-	TRBJ1-1	TRBV18	17	CASSPPGVGSLNTEAFF	TGTGCCAGCTCACCCCCGGGGGTGGGATCGTTGAACACTGAAGCTTTCTTT
-	TRBJ2-7	TRBV5-4	14	CASSLDSGDYEQYF	TGTGCCAGCAGCTTGGACTCAGGGGACTACGAGCAGTACTTC
-	TRBJ1-6	TRBV7-3	13	CASSLATGSPLHF	TGTGCCAGCAGCCTCGCTACAGGGTCACCCCTCCACTTT
-	TRBJ1-1	TRBV7-2	12	CASSTRDQGAFF	TGTGCCAGCAGCACCCGGGACCAGGGGGCTTTCTTT